This is a list of T cell receptor beta chains from one sample in a study of T-cell memory formation after mild COVID-19. TCRdb called the 5' RACE reads again in MiXCR, with one record for every CDR3 protein. The sample contains about 430,000 distinct CDR3 sequences, 20% to 25% of which appear only once. The sequenced material came from PBMCs or a T cell subset sorted from them (not recorded which). These receptors came from an adult woman who had mild COVID-19 (a few samples of this study predate the infection). Cell type and time point are not known. Both conserved end residues are part of each CDR3. Fields, in order: CDR3 length, clone size, J gene, D gene, V gene, CDR3 DNA, CDR3 protein. D genes are given only for firm matches. Part of the rows lack a size; the others show once, few, many or a class for expanded clones.

15	many	TRBJ2-1	TRBD2	TRBV5-6	TGTGCCAGCAGCTTCCGGACTAGCGGGAGAAATGAGCAGTTCTTC	CASSFRTSGRNEQFF
15	.	TRBJ1-2	.	TRBV7-9	TGTGCCAGCAGCTCAACAGCTGAGGATAACTATGGCTACACCTTC	CASSSTAEDNYGYTF
14	.	TRBJ2-7	.	TRBV27	TGTGCCAGCAGACTCAGGGGAGCAACCTACGAGCAGTACTTC	CASRLRGATYEQYF
16	.	TRBJ2-6	.	TRBV7-3	TGTGCCAGCAGCTTGATCGGGATCTCTGGGGCCAACGTCCTGACTTTC	CASSLIGISGANVLTF
13	few	TRBJ2-5	.	TRBV7-9	TGTGCCAGCAGCCTACCCCTAAGGGAGACCCAGTACTTC	CASSLPLRETQYF
13	.	TRBJ1-2	TRBD1	TRBV7-9	TGTGCCAGCTGGACAGGGCCCGTTTATGGCTACACCTTC	CASWTGPVYGYTF
15	few	TRBJ2-5	TRBD1	TRBV5-1	TGCGCCAGCAGCTTGGAAGGGACAGCTTCAGAGACCCAGTACTTC	CASSLEGTASETQYF
16	.	TRBJ2-3	.	TRBV2	TGTGCCAGCATCTCCTTAAGGGGATCAGGCACAGATACGCAGTATTTT	CASISLRGSGTDTQYF
18	few	TRBJ2-1	TRBD2	TRBV7-6	TGTGCCAGCAGCTTAAGACTAGCGGGAATTTTAATAAACAATGAGCAGTTCTTC	CASSLRLAGILINNEQFF
15	few	TRBJ1-5	.	TRBV27	TGTGCCAGCAGTTTGTACTCAGGGGTGGATCAGCCCCAGCATTTT	CASSLYSGVDQPQHF